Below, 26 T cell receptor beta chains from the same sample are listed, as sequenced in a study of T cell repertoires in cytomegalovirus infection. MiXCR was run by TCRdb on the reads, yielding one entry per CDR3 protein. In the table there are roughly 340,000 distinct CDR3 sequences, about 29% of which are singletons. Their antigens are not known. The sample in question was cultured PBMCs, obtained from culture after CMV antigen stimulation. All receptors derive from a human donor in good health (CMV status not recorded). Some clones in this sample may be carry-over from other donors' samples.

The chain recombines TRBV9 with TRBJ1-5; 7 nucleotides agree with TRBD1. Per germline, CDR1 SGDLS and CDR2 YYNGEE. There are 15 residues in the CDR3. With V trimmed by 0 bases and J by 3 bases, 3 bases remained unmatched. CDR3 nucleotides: TGTGCCAGCAGCGTAGGACAGGGCCACAATCAGCCCCAGCATTTT. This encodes CASSVGQGHNQPQHF.

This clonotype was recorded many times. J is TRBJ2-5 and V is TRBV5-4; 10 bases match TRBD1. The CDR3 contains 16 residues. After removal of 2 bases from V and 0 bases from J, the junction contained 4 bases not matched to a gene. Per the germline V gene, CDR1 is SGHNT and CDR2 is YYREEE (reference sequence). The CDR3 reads CASSFRTGGDQETQYF. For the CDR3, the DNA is TGTGCCAGCAGCTTCCGGACAGGGGGGGACCAAGAGACCCAGTACTTC.

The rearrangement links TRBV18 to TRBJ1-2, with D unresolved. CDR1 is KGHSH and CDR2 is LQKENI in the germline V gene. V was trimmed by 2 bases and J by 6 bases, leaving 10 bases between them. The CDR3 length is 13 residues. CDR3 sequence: CASSPIETDGYTF. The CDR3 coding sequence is TGTGCCAGCTCACCAATTGAAACGGATGGCTACACCTTC.

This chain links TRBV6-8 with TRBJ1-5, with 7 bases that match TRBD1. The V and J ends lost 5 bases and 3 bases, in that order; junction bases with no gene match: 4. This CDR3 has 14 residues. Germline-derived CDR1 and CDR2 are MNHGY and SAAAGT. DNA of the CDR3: TGTGCCAGCAGTCGACAGGGACCCAATCAGCCCCAGCATTTT. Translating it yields CASSRQGPNQPQHF.

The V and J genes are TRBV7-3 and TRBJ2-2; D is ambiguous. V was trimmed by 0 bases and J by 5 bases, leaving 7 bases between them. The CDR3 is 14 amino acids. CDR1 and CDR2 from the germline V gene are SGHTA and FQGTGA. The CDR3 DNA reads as TGTGCCAGCAGCTTAACAGGAAAGACCGGGGAGCTGTTTTTT. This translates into CASSLTGKTGELFF.

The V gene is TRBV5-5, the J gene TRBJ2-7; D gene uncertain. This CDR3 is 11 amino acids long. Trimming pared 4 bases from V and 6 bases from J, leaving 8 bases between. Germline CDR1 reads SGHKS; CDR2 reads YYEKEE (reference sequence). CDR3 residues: CASSVSGEQYF. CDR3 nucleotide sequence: TGTGCCAGCAGCGTCTCCGGCGAGCAGTACTTC.

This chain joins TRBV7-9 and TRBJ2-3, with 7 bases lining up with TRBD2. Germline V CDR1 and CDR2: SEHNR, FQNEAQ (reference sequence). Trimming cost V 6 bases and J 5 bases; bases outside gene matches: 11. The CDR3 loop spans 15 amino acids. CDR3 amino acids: CASSPSGGFVDTQYF. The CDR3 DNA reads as TGTGCCAGCAGTCCGTCGGGGGGATTTGTAGATACGCAGTATTTT.

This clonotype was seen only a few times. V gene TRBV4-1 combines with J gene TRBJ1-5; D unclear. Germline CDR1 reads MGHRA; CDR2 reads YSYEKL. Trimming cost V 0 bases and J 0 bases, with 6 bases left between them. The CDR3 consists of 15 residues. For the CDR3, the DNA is TGCGCCAGCAGCCAAGATGTCCGTAGCAATCAGCCCCAGCATTTT. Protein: CASSQDVRSNQPQHF.

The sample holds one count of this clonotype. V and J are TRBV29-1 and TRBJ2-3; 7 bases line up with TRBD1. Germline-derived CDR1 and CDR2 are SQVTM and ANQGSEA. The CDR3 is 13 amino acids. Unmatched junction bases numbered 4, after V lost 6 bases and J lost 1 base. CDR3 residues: CSVPGTGTDTQYF. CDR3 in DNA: TGCAGCGTCCCCGGGACAGGCACAGATACGCAGTATTTT.

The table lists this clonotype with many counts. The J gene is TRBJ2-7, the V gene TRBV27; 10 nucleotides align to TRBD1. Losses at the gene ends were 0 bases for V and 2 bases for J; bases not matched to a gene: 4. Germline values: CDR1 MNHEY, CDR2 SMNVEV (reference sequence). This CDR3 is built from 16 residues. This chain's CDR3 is CASSLSPGTGAYEQYF. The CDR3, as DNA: TGTGCCAGCAGTTTATCGCCCGGGACAGGGGCCTACGAGCAGTACTTC.

The CDR3 sequence is CASSYGGGGDQPQHF. The CDR3 DNA follows: TGTGCCAGCAGTTATGGGGGCGGAGGGGATCAGCCCCAGCATTTT. The chain has TRBV28 and TRBJ1-5; TRBD1 might be the D (6 bases). V lost 4 bases, J lost 5 bases, and 15 bases lay in between. This CDR3 region has 15 residues. CDR1 is MDHEN and CDR2 is SYDVKM in the germline V gene.

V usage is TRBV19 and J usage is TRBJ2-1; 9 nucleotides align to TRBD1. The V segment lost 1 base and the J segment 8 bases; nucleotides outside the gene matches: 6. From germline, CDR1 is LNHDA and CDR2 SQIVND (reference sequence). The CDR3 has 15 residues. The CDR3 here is CASSIVTGGLHEQFF. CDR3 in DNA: TGTGCCAGTAGTATAGTGACAGGGGGTTTGCATGAGCAGTTCTTC.

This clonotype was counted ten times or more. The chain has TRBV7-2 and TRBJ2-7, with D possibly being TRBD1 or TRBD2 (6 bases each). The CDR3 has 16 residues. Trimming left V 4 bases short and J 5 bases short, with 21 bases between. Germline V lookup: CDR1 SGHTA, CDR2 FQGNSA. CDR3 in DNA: TGTGCCAGCAGCTCGGTTCGGTTCCGCGGGACACACGAGCAGTACTTC. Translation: CASSSVRFRGTHEQYF.

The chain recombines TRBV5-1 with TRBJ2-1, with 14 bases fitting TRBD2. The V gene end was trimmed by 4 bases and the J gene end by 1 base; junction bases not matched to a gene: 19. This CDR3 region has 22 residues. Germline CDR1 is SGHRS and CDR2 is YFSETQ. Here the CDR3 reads CASSQERLAGGIKEISYNEQFF. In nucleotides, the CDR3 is TGCGCCAGCAGCCAAGAGCGACTAGCGGGGGGGATCAAAGAAATTTCCTACAATGAGCAGTTCTTC.

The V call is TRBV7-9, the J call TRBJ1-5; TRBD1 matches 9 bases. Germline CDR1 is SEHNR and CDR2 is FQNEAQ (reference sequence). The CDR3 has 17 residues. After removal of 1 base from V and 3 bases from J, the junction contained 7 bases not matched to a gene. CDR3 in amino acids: CASSLGGTGPINQPQHF. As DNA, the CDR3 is TGTGCCAGCAGCTTAGGCGGGACAGGGCCTATCAATCAGCCCCAGCATTTT. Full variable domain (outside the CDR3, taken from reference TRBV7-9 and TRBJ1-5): DTGVSQNPRHKITKRGQNVTFRCDPISEHNRLYWYRQTLGQGPEFLTYFQNEAQLEKSRLLSDRFSAERPKGSFSTLEIQRTEQGDSAMYLCASSLGGTGPINQPQHFGDGTRLSIL.

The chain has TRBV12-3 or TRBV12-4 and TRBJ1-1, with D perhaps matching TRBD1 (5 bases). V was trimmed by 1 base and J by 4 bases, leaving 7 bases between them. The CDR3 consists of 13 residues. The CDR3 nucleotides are TGTGCCAGCAGTTTAGAAGGGGTCACTGAAGCTTTCTTT. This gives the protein CASSLEGVTEAFF.

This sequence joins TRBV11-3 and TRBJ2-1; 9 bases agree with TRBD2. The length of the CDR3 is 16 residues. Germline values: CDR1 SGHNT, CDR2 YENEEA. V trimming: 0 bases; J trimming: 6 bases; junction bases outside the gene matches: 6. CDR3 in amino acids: CASSLDPAGGINEQFF. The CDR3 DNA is TGTGCCAGCAGCTTAGATCCAGCGGGAGGTATCAATGAGCAGTTCTTC. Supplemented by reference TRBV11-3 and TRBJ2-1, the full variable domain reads EAGVVQSPRYKIIEKKQPVAFWCNPISGHNTLYWYLQNLGQGPELLIRYENEEAVDDSQLPKDRFSAERLKGVDSTLKIQPAELGDSAVYLCASSLDPAGGINEQFFGPGTRLTVL.

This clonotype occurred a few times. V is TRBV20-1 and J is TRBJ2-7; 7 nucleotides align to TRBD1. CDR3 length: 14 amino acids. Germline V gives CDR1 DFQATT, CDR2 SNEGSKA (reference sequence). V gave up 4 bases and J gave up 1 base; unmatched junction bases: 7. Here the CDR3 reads CSATYPGQSYEQYF. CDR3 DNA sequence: TGCAGTGCTACTTACCCGGGACAGTCCTACGAGCAGTACTTC.

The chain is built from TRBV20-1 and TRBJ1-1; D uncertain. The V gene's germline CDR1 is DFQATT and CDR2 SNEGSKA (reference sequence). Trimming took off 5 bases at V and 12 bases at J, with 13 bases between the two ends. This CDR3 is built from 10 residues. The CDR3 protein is CSASDGWSFF. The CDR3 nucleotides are TGCAGTGCTTCGGACGGATGGTCTTTCTTT.

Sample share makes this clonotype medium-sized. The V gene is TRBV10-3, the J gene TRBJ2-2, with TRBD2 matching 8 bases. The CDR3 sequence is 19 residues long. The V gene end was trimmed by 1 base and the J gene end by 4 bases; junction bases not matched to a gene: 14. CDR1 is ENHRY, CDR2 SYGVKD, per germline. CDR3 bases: TGTGCCATCAGTGAGTTTAACGAAGGCCAGGGGACTAGCACCGGGGAGCTGTTTTTT. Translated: CAISEFNEGQGTSTGELFF.

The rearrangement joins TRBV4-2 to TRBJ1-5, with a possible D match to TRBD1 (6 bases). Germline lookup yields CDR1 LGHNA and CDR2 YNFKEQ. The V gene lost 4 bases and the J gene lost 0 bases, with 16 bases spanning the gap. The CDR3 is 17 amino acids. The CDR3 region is CASSPEGGQDSNQPQHF. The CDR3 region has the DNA TGTGCCAGCAGCCCCGAGGGGGGGCAGGATAGCAATCAGCCCCAGCATTTT.

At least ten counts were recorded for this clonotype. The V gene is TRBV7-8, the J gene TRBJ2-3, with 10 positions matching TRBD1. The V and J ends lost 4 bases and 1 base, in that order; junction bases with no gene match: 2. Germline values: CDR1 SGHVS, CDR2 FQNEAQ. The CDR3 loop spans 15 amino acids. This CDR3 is CASSSGTGGTDTQYF. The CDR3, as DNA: TGTGCCAGCAGCTCCGGGACAGGGGGCACAGATACGCAGTATTTT.

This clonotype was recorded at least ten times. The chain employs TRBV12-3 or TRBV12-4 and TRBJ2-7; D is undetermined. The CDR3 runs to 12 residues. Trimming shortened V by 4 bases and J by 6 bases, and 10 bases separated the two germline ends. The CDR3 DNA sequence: TGTGCCAGCAGTTCCGGTTACCGCGAGCAGTACTTC. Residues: CASSSGYREQYF.

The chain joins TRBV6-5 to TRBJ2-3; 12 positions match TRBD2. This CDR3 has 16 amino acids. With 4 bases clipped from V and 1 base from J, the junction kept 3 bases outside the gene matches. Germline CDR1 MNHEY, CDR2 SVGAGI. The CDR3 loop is CASSSRTSGGTDTQYF. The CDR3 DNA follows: TGTGCCAGCAGTTCCCGGACTAGCGGGGGCACAGATACGCAGTATTTT.

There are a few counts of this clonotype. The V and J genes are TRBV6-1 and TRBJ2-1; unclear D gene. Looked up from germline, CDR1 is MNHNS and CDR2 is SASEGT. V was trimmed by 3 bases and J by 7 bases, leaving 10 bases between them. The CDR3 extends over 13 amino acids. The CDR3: CASSDGPSNEQFF. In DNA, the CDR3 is TGTGCCAGCAGTGACGGGCCGAGTAATGAGCAGTTCTTC.

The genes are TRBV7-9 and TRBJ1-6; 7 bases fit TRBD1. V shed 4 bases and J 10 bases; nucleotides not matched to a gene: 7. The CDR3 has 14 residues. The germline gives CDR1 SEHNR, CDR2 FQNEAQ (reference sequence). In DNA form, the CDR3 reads TGTGCCAGCAGCTCCGAGAGGGGGCTCTCACCCCTCCACTTT. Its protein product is CASSSERGLSPLHF.